These 27 T cell receptor beta chains were sequenced from one sample in a study of lymphopenia after photon versus proton radiotherapy. Measured with immunoSEQ multiplex PCR; TCRdb has only the in-frame clones, and not every one. The data contain approximately 66,000 clones, more than 75% of them singletons. Material: peripheral blood, obtained from a patient treated with photon-based radiotherapy. These TCRs come from a man aged 40-50 years with gastric cancer.

The V call is TRBV28, the J call TRBJ2-2; maybe TRBD1 (6 bases). CDR1 MDHEN and CDR2 SYDVKM come from the germline V gene. The CDR3 is 13 residues long. Trimming left V 4 bases short and J 4 bases short, with 7 bases between. Written as DNA, the CDR3 is TGTGCCAGCAGTTGGACAGCCACCGGGGAGCTGTTTTTT. It specifies CASSWTATGELFF.

CDR3 nucleotide sequence: TGTGCCGAGGGACAGGGCACAGATACGCAGTATTTT. As protein: CAEGQGTDTQYF. V gene TRBV6-1 combines with J gene TRBJ2-3; 8 positions agree with TRBD1. The CDR3 length is 12 residues. J lost 1 base, V lost 11 bases, and 2 bases had no gene match. Germline assignment: CDR1 MNHNS and CDR2 SASEGT.

The J gene is TRBJ1-2, the V gene TRBV6-5, with D perhaps TRBD1 (5 bases). CDR3 length: 15 residues. V gave up 5 bases and J gave up 4 bases, with 17 bases separating them. The germline V gene encodes CDR1 MNHEY and CDR2 SVGAGI. CDR3 nucleotides: TGTGCCAGCAGTCTCGGGACCGGAGCTACCTATGGCTACACCTTC. This encodes CASSLGTGATYGYTF.

This sequence joins TRBV10-3 and TRBJ2-3; tentatively, D is TRBD1 (6 bases). The CDR3 has 16 residues. V lost 6 bases to trimming and J lost 0 bases, with 16 bases between them. Germline values: CDR1 ENHRY, CDR2 SYGVKD. The CDR3 region has the DNA TGTGCCATCAGCCTTGGGGGCCTGGCGAGCACAGATACGCAGTATTTT. This codes for CAISLGGLASTDTQYF.

The chain recombines TRBV6-1 with TRBJ1-2, with a possible D match to TRBD1 (5 bases). Trimming took off 10 bases at V and 2 bases at J, with 14 bases between the two ends. CDR1 MNHNS and CDR2 SASEGT come from the germline V gene. CDR3 length: 13 residues. DNA of the CDR3: TGTGCCACAGCGCCGGGACGGAACTATGGCTACACCTTC. Its protein product is CATAPGRNYGYTF.

The chain employs TRBV4-3 and TRBJ1-1, with D perhaps TRBD1 (5 bases). V was clipped by 0 bases and J by 3 bases, with 11 bases between them. The CDR3 is made up of 15 amino acids. Per the germline V gene, CDR1 is LGHNA and CDR2 is YSLEER. The chain's CDR3 is CASSQEPGVYTEAFF. The DNA for the CDR3 is TGCGCCAGCAGCCAAGAGCCGGGGGTTTACACTGAAGCTTTCTTT.

This clone showed up just once. The chain has TRBV7-2 and TRBJ2-7; possibly TRBD1 for D (6 bases). The V end lost 5 bases, the J end lost 0 bases, and 17 bases lay between the germline ends. This CDR3 contains 16 residues. Germline assignment: CDR1 SGHTA and CDR2 FQGNSA. In nucleotides, the CDR3 is TGTGCCAGCAGCGCAACAGGGAGTCTTACCTCCTACGAGCAGTACTTC. Encoded protein: CASSATGSLTSYEQYF. Supplemented by reference TRBV7-2 and TRBJ2-7, the full variable domain reads GAGVSQSPSNKVTEKGKDVELRCDPISGHTALYWYRQSLGQGLEFLIYFQGNSAPDKSGLPSDRFSAERTGGSVSTLTIQRTQQEDSAVYLCASSATGSLTSYEQYFGPGTRLTVT.

This clone is a singleton in its sample. The rearrangement uses TRBV19 and TRBJ2-3, with 7 nucleotides matching TRBD2. V lost 6 bases and J lost 0; bases outside the gene matches: 12. CDR3 size: 17 residues. Per the germline V gene, CDR1 is LNHDA and CDR2 is SQIVND (reference sequence). CDR3 sequence: CASRGDYNRNSTDTQYF. The CDR3 coding sequence is TGTGCCAGTAGAGGGGACTACAACCGGAATAGCACAGATACGCAGTATTTT.

The chain carries TRBV19 and TRBJ1-1, with TRBD1 as a possible D gene (5 bases). Trimming removed 2 bases at V and 0 bases at J, with 7 bases between. Germline CDR1 reads LNHDA; CDR2 reads SQIVND (reference sequence). This CDR3 spans 14 amino acids. The CDR3 nucleotides are TGTGCCAGTAGTATAAAGGGGATGAACACTGAAGCTTTCTTT. Its translation is CASSIKGMNTEAFF.

The rearrangement uses TRBV27 and TRBJ2-3; TRBD2 matches 12 bases. The CDR3 consists of 17 residues. V was clipped by 0 bases and J by 1 base; unmatched bases: 2. CDR1 and CDR2 (germline): MNHEY, SMNVEV (reference sequence). CDR3 residues: CASSLSTSGGRTDTQYF. The CDR3 nucleotides read TGTGCCAGCAGTTTATCGACTAGCGGGGGACGCACAGATACGCAGTATTTT.

V usage is TRBV6-6 and J usage is TRBJ1-1, with D unclear. CDR1 is MNHNY, CDR2 SVGAGI, per germline (reference sequence). Trimming shortened V by 0 bases and J by 6 bases, and 2 bases separated the two germline ends. This CDR3 has 11 residues. CDR3 sequence: CASSYSAEAFF. CDR3 nucleotides: TGTGCCAGCAGTTACTCTGCTGAAGCTTTCTTT.

V gene TRBV10-3 combines with J gene TRBJ1-2; weak D call: TRBD1 (6 bases). CDR1 ENHRY and CDR2 SYGVKD come from the germline V gene. CDR3 length: 17 residues. The V end lost 1 base, the J end lost 5 bases, and 20 bases lay between the germline ends. DNA of the CDR3: TGTGCCATCAGTGAGTTATACAGGGAGAACATTCCTTATGGCTACACCTTC. Translated: CAISELYRENIPYGYTF.

The chain uses TRBV11-2 and TRBJ2-7; 8 bases are shared with TRBD2. Losses at the gene ends were 5 bases for V and 1 base for J; bases not matched to a gene: 10. The CDR3 runs to 16 residues. Germline values: CDR1 SGHAT, CDR2 FQNNGV. The CDR3 DNA reads TGTGCCAGCAGCCCCGGGGTTAGCGGGGCTTCCTACGAGCAGTACTTC. Its translation: CASSPGVSGASYEQYF.

The chain couples TRBV30 to TRBJ1-2; D might be TRBD1 (5 bases). The CDR3 consists of 13 residues. Germline assignment: CDR1 GTSNPN and CDR2 SVGIG (reference sequence). Trimming removed 2 bases from V and 4 bases from J, with 11 bases in between. Here the CDR3 DNA reads TGTGCCTGGAGTCCCGGGGACGGCTATGGCTACACCTTC. Protein: CAWSPGDGYGYTF.

The chain carries TRBV27 and TRBJ2-1; TRBD2 aligns across 16 bases. V lost 3 bases to trimming and J lost 2 bases; unmatched junction nucleotides: 4. Per germline, CDR1 MNHEY and CDR2 SMNVEV (reference sequence). This CDR3 is built from 18 residues. CDR3 protein: CASSLGTSGGEAYNEQFF. The DNA of the CDR3 is TGTGCCAGCAGTTTGGGGACTAGCGGGGGGGAAGCCTACAATGAGCAGTTCTTC.

This chain joins TRBV7-2 and TRBJ1-6; the D gene is possibly TRBD1 (6 bases). V gave up 1 base and J gave up 0 bases, with 13 bases separating them. This CDR3 contains 18 residues. Germline V gene lookup returns CDR1 SGHTA and CDR2 FQGNSA. DNA for the CDR3: TGTGCCAGCAGCTTAGTAGGGGTGACAGGCTCCTATAATTCACCCCTCCACTTT. Its protein product is CASSLVGVTGSYNSPLHF.

This sequence joins TRBV11-2 and TRBJ1-2, with D perhaps TRBD1 (6 bases). Looked up from germline, CDR1 is SGHAT and CDR2 is FQNNGV. Trimming stripped 5 bases from V and 5 bases from J, with 12 bases between. The CDR3 spans 13 residues. CDR3 coding DNA: TGTGCCAGCAGCACCACAGGGAGGTATGGCTACACCTTC. It translates to CASSTTGRYGYTF.

The chain joins TRBV29-1 to TRBJ2-7, with D perhaps matching TRBD1 or TRBD2 (7 bases each). V lost 6 bases and J 5 bases, leaving 23 bases between the germline ends. The CDR3 is 15 residues long. The germline gives CDR1 SQVTM, CDR2 ANQGSEA. CDR3 residues: CSVGRVGQGVDEQYF. The CDR3 DNA is TGCAGCGTGGGGAGGGTAGGGCAGGGGGTCGACGAGCAGTACTTC.

This CDR3 reads CASSLGQGGTGELFF. The CDR3 DNA reads TGTGCCAGCAGCCTCGGACAGGGGGGCACCGGGGAGCTGTTTTTT. V gene TRBV6-1 combines with J gene TRBJ2-2, with 10 positions matching TRBD1. CDR3 length equals 15 residues. Germline V CDR1 and CDR2: MNHNS, SASEGT. The V gene end was trimmed by 6 bases and the J gene end by 4 bases; junction bases not matched to a gene: 5.

This chain links TRBV6-5 with TRBJ1-3; D remains unclear. The germline V gene encodes CDR1 MNHEY and CDR2 SVGAGI. The CDR3 runs to 13 residues. V shed 8 bases and J shed 2 bases, with 10 bases lying between them. In DNA, the CDR3 is TGTGCCAGCTGTGAGGTTGCTGGAAACACCATATATTTT. This encodes CASCEVAGNTIYF.

The rearrangement uses TRBV2 and TRBJ1-1, with a tentative D call TRBD1 (5 bases). This CDR3 has 12 residues. The germline gives CDR1 SNHLY, CDR2 FYNNEI. The V and J ends lost 6 bases and 5 bases respectively, with 10 bases between them. The CDR3 DNA follows: TGTGCCAGCAGGGAGGGGCGGACTGAAGCTTTCTTT. Protein sequence: CASREGRTEAFF. Together with reference TRBV2 and TRBJ1-1, the CDR3 gives the full variable domain: EPEVTQTPSHQVTQMGQEVILRCVPISNHLYFYWYRQILGQKVEFLVSFYNNEISEKSEIFDDQFSVERPDGSNFTLKIRSTKLEDSAMYFCASREGRTEAFFGQGTRLTVV.

The chain links TRBV9 to TRBJ2-5, with 8 bases fitting TRBD1. The CDR3 has 16 amino acids. Losses at the gene ends were 0 bases for V and 2 bases for J; bases not matched to a gene: 6. Germline V gene data show CDR1 as SGDLS and CDR2 as YYNGEE. CDR3 sequence: CASSVDRGTNQETQYF. DNA of the CDR3: TGTGCCAGCAGCGTAGACAGGGGGACGAATCAAGAGACCCAGTACTTC.

The V and J genes are TRBV7-9 and TRBJ1-4; 11 positions agree with TRBD1. CDR1 and CDR2 from the germline V gene are SEHNR and FQNEAQ (reference sequence). V dropped 5 bases and J dropped 5; count of bases not matched to a gene: 4. CDR3 length equals 15 residues. CDR3 protein: CASSAWTGGNEKLFF. The CDR3 DNA reads TGTGCCAGCAGCGCCTGGACAGGGGGCAATGAAAAACTGTTTTTT.

The chain has TRBV5-4 and TRBJ2-2, with D perhaps matching TRBD1 or TRBD2 (5 bases each). The CDR3 totals 16 residues. Germline V gene lookup returns CDR1 SGHNT and CDR2 YYREEE (reference sequence). V gave up 4 bases and J gave up 2 bases, with 15 bases separating them. This chain's CDR3 is CASSPARGLNTGELFF. CDR3 DNA sequence: TGTGCCAGCAGCCCCGCGAGGGGTTTAAACACCGGGGAGCTGTTTTTT.

V usage is TRBV27 and J usage is TRBJ2-7, with D possibly matching TRBD2 (7 bases). Germline-derived CDR1 and CDR2 are MNHEY and SMNVEV (reference sequence). Between the trimmed V and J ends, which lost 10 bases and 12 bases, there was a span of 25 bases. The CDR3 covers 13 residues. The CDR3 protein is CATFGAGLGGPYF. The CDR3 DNA is TGTGCCACCTTCGGAGCGGGGTTAGGGGGGCCGTACTTC.

The V and J genes are TRBV9 and TRBJ2-1, with 9 bases aligning to TRBD2. Germline CDR1 is SGDLS and CDR2 is YYNGEE. Losses at the gene ends were 4 bases for V and 5 bases for J; bases not matched to a gene: 16. The CDR3 loop spans 18 amino acids. In DNA form, the CDR3 reads TGTGCCAGCAGCCCCAATCGGTTGGCGGGGGGGCCAAACAATGAGCAGTTCTTC. Protein product: CASSPNRLAGGPNNEQFF.

The chain joins TRBV7-2 to TRBJ2-7; 11 bases are shared with TRBD1. The CDR3 has 15 residues. V lost 2 bases, J lost 3 bases, and 3 bases stayed unmatched. The germline gives CDR1 SGHTA, CDR2 FQGNSA. CDR3 loop: CASSLWGQGVYEQYF. The CDR3 region has the DNA TGTGCCAGCAGCTTATGGGGACAGGGGGTCTACGAGCAGTACTTC. The full variable domain, in which reference TRBV7-2 and TRBJ2-7 provide the parts outside the CDR3, is GAGVSQSPSNKVTEKGKDVELRCDPISGHTALYWYRQSLGQGLEFLIYFQGNSAPDKSGLPSDRFSAERTGGSVSTLTIQRTQQEDSAVYLCASSLWGQGVYEQYFGPGTRLTVT.